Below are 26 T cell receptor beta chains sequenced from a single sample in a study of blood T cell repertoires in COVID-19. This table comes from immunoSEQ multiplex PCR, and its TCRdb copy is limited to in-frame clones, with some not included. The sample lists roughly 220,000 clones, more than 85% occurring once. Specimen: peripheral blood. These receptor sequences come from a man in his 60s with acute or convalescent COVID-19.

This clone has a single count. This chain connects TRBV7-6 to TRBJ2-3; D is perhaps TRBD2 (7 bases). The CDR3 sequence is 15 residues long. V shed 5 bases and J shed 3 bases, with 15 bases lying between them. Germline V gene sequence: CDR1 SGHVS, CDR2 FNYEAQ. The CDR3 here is CASSRGGVGTDTQYF. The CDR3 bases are TGTGCCAGCAGCAGAGGGGGGGTCGGGACAGATACGCAGTATTTT.

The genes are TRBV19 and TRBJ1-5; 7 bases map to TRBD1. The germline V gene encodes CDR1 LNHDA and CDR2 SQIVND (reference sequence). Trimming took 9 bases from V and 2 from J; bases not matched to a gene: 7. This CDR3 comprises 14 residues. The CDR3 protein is CASSQGTGNQPQHF. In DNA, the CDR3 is TGTGCCAGCTCACAGGGGACGGGCAATCAGCCCCAGCATTTT.

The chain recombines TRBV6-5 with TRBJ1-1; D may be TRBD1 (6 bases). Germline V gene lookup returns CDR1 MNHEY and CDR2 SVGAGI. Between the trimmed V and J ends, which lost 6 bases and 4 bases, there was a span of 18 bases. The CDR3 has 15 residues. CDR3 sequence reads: CASRGGAPGGTEAFF. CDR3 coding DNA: TGTGCCAGCAGGGGGGGGGCCCCGGGGGGCACTGAAGCTTTCTTT.

CDR3 amino acids: CASSLGLGQLGDTQYF. The CDR3 region has the DNA TGTGCCAGCAGCTTAGGTCTGGGACAATTAGGCGATACGCAGTATTTT. The V call is TRBV7-2, the J call TRBJ2-3; tentatively, D is TRBD1 (6 bases). Trimming left V 1 base short and J 6 bases short, with 17 bases between. Per germline, CDR1 SGHTA and CDR2 FQGNSA. The length of the CDR3 is 16 residues.

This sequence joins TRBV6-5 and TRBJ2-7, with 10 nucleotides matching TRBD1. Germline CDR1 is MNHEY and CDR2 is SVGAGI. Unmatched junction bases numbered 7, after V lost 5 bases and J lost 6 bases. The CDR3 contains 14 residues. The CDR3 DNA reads TGTGCCAGCAGTCCTGACAGGGGGCAGGGCGAGCAGTACTTC. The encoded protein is CASSPDRGQGEQYF.

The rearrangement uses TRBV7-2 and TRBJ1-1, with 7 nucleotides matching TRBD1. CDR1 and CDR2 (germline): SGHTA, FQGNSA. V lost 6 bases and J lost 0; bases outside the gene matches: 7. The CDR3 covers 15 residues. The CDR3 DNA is TGTGCCAGCAGGGGACAGTCAAGTTTGAACACTGAAGCTTTCTTT. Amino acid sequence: CASRGQSSLNTEAFF.

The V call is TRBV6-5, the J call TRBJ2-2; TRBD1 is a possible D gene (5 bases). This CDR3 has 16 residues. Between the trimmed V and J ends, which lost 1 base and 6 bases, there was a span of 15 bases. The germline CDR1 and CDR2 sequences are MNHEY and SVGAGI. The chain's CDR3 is CASSYFAIRAAGELFF. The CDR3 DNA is TGTGCCAGCAGTTACTTCGCAATCAGGGCCGCCGGGGAGCTGTTTTTT.

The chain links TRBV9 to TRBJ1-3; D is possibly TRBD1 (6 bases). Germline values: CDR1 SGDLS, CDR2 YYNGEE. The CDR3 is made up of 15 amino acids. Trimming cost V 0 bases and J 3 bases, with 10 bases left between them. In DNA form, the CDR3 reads TGTGCCAGCAGCGTAGAGGGGGTGGTTGGAAACACCATATATTTT. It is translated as CASSVEGVVGNTIYF. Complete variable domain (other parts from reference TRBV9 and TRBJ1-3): DSGVTQTPKHLITATGQRVTLRCSPRSGDLSVYWYQQSLDQGLQFLIQYYNGEERAKGNILERFSAQQFPDLHSELNLSSLELGDSALYFCASSVEGVVGNTIYFGEGSWLTVV.

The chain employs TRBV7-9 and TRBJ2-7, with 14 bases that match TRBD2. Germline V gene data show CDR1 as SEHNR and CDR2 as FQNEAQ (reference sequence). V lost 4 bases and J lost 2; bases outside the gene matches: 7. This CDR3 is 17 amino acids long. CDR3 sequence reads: CASSSIQGLAGAYEQYF. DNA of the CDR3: TGTGCCAGCAGCTCGATACAGGGACTAGCGGGGGCCTACGAGCAGTACTTC.

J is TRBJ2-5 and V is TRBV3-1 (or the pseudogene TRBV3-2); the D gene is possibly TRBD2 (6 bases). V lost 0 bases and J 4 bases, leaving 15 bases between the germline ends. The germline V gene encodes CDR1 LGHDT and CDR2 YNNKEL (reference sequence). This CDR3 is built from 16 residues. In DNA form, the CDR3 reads TGTGCCAGCAGCCAAGACACGCGGAGGGAAGGAGAGACCCAGTACTTC. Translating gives CASSQDTRREGETQYF.

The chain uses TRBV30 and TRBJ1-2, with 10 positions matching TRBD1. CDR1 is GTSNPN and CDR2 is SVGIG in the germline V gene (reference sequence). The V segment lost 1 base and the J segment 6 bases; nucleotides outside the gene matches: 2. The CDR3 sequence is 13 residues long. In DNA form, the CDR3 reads TGTGCCTGGAGTGGTGGACAGGGGGATGGCTACACCTTC. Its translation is CAWSGGQGDGYTF.

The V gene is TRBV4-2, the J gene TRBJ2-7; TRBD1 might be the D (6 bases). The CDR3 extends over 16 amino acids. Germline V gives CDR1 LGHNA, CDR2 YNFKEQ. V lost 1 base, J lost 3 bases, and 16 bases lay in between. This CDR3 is CASSQAAAQGRYEQYF. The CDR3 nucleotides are TGTGCCAGCAGCCAAGCCGCGGCTCAGGGGCGCTACGAGCAGTACTTC.

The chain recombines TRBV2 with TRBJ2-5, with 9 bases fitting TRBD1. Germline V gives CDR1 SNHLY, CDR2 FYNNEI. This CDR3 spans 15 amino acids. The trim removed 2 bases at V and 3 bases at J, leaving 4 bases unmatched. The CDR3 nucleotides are TGTGCCAGCAGTGAACGGGGGACAGGGAAAGAGACCCAGTACTTC. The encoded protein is CASSERGTGKETQYF.

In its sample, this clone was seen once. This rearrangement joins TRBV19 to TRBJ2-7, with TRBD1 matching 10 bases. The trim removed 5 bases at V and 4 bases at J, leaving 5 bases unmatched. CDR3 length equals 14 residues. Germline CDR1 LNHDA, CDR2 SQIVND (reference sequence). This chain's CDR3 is CASSWTGGGYEQYF. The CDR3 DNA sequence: TGTGCCAGTAGTTGGACAGGGGGAGGTTACGAGCAGTACTTC.

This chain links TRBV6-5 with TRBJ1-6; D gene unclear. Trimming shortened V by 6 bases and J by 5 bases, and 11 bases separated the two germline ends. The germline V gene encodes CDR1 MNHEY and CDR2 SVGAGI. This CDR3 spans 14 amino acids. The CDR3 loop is CASSSRFHNSPLHF. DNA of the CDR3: TGTGCCAGCAGCTCCCGGTTCCATAATTCACCCCTCCACTTT.

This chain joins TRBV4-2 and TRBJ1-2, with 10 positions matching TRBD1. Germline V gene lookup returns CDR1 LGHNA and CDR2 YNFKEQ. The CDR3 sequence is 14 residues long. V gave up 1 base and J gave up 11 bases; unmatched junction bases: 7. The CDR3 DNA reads TGTGCCAGCAGCCAAGCCGGGACAGGGGTAGCGTACACCTTC. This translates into CASSQAGTGVAYTF.

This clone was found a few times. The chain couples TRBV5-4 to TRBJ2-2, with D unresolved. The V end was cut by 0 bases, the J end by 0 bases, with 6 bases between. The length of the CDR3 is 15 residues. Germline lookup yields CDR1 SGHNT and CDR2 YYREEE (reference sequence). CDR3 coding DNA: TGTGCCAGCAGCTTGGGTAGTCCGAACACCGGGGAGCTGTTTTTT. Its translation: CASSLGSPNTGELFF.

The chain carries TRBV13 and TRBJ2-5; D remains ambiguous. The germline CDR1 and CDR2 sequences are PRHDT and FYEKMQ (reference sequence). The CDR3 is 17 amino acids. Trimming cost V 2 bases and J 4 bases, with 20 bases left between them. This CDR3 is CASSLSPSVEPSETQYF. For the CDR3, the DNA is TGTGCCAGCAGCTTATCGCCCAGCGTCGAGCCATCAGAGACCCAGTACTTC.

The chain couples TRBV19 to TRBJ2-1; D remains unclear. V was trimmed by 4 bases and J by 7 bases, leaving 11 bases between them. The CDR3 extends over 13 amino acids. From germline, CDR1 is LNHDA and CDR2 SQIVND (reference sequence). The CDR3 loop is CASSNQQWNEQFF. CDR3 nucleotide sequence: TGTGCCAGTAGTAACCAACAGTGGAATGAGCAGTTCTTC. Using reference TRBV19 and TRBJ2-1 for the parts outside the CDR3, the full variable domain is DGGITQSPKYLFRKEGQNVTLSCEQNLNHDAMYWYRQDPGQGLRLIYYSQIVNDFQKGDIAEGYSVSREKKESFPLTVTSAQKNPTAFYLCASSNQQWNEQFFGPGTRLTVL.

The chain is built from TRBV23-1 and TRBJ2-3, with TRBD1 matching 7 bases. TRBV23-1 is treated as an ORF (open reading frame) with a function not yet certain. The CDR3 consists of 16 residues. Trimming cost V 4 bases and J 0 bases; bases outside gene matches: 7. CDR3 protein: CASSPKQGISTDTQYF. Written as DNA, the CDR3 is TGCGCCAGCAGTCCCAAACAGGGGATTAGCACAGATACGCAGTATTTT.

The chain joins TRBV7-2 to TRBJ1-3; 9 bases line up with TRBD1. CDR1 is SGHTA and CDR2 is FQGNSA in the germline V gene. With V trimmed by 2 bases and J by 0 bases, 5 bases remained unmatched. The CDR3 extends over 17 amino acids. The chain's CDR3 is CASSLQTTGGSGNTIYF. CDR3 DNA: TGTGCCAGCAGCTTACAGACGACAGGGGGCTCTGGAAACACCATATATTTT.

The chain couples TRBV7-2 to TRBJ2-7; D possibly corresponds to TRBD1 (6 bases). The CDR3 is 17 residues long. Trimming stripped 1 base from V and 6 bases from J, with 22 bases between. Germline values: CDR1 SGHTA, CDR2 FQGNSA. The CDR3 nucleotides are TGTGCCAGCAGCTTAGGAGAGGGGGAGAGGCGACCCGCCGAGCAGTACTTC. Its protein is CASSLGEGERRPAEQYF.

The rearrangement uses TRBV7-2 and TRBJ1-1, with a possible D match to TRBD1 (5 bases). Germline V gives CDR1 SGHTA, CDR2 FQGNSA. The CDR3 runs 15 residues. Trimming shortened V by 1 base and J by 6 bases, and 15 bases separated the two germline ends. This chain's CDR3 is CASSLDGGEGAEAFF. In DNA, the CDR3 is TGTGCCAGCAGCTTAGACGGGGGGGAAGGGGCTGAAGCTTTCTTT.

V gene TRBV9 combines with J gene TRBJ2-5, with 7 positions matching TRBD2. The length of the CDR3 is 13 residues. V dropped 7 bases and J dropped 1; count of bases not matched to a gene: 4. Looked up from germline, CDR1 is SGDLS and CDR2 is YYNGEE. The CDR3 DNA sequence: TGTGCCAGCGGGGGGGTCTTCCAAGAGACCCAGTACTTC. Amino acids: CASGGVFQETQYF. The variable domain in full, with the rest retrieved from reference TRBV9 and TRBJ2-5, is DSGVTQTPKHLITATGQRVTLRCSPRSGDLSVYWYQQSLDQGLQFLIQYYNGEERAKGNILERFSAQQFPDLHSELNLSSLELGDSALYFCASGGVFQETQYFGPGTRLLVL.

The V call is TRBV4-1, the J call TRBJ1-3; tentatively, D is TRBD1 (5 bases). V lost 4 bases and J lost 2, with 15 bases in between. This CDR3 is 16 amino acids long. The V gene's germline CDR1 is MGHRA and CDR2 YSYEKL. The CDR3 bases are TGCGCCAGCAGCCTTAGGACGGGGGAGACTGGAAACACCATATATTTT. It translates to CASSLRTGETGNTIYF.

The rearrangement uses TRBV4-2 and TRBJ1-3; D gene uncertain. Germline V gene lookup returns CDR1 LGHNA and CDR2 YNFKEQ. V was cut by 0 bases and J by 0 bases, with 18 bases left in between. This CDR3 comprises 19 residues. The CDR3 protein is CASSQESGFRLISGNTIYF. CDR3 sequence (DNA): TGTGCCAGCAGCCAAGAGAGCGGCTTTAGACTGATCTCTGGAAACACCATATATTTT.